This T cell receptor (beta chain) was captured in a study of T-cell memory formation after mild COVID-19. Study-level findings and limits: Clones which contracted sat mainly in CM and EM if CD4+, and in EMRA if CD8+.

TCRdb re-derived calls from the 5' RACE reads in MiXCR, one entry per CDR3 protein. The sample lists roughly 580,000 distinct CDR3 sequences, about a sixth occurring once. As concerns this clonotype: What it binds is not known.

This CDR3 contains 14 residues. Trimming shortened V by 1 base and J by 5 bases, and 8 bases separated the two germline ends. Germline loops: CDR1 SGHDN, CDR2 FVKESK. This sequence was found in an adult woman who had mild COVID-19 (a few samples of this study predate the infection). Cell type and time point are not known. What was sequenced was PBMCs or a T cell subset sorted from them (not recorded which). The chain links TRBV14 to TRBJ2-2, with unresolved D. Written as DNA, the CDR3 is TGTGCCAGCAGCCAAGGTATCGGGACCGGGGAGCTGTTTTTT. This translates into CASSQGIGTGELFF. Full variable domain (outside the CDR3, taken from reference TRBV14 and TRBJ2-2): EAGVTQFPSHSVIEKGQTVTLRCDPISGHDNLYWYRRVMGKEIKFLLHFVKESKQDESGMPNNRFLAERTGGTYSTLKVQPAELEDSGVYFCASSQGIGTGELFFGEGSRLTVL.